A single sample is the source of the 18 T cell receptor beta chains below, sequenced in a study of T cells expressing NK-cell markers. TCRdb re-called the 5' RACE reads; one entry per CDR3 protein, DNA not given. The clone table shows about 390,000 distinct CDR3 sequences, with the ten largest holding 9.5% to 12%. Sequencing was performed on blood T cells: a sorted CD56 or NKG2C T cell subset, CD4+ or CD8+ T cells, or bulk PBMC T cells (not recorded which). The origin of the receptors is a woman in her fifties or sixties in good health.

This chain connects TRBV6-5 to TRBJ1-6. CDR1 is MNHEY, CDR2 SVGAGI, per germline. The CDR3 length is 15 residues. CDR3 protein: CATAFRSSYNSPLHF.

The chain uses TRBV4-1 and TRBJ2-5; TCRdb selects TRBD1, and the lack of DNA leaves this call unchecked. Per germline, CDR1 MGHRA and CDR2 YSYEKL. The CDR3 totals 15 residues. The CDR3 loop reads CASSQGQGAGETQYF.

The chain carries TRBV10-3 and TRBJ2-3; TCRdb names TRBD2, which stays unverified in the absence of DNA. CDR3 size: 11 residues. CDR1 is ENHRY, CDR2 SYGVKD, per germline. CDR3 sequence: CAIRWEDTQYF.

This rearrangement joins TRBV12-3 or TRBV12-4 to TRBJ1-5; TCRdb picks TRBD1, but there is no DNA to check that call. The CDR3 runs to 16 residues. This chain's CDR3 is CASSSRTGYSNQPQHF.

The CDR3: CASSQVGLAGMGAKNIQYF. This chain links TRBV3-1 with TRBJ2-4; TCRdb names TRBD2, which stays unverified in the absence of DNA. The CDR3 runs 19 residues. In germline, CDR1 is LGHDT, CDR2 YNNKEL (reference sequence).

The V gene is TRBV10-3, the J gene TRBJ2-1; the D call from TCRdb, TRBD2, cannot be confirmed without DNA. Germline V lookup: CDR1 ENHRY, CDR2 SYGVKD. The CDR3 runs to 15 residues. The CDR3 sequence is CAISIREKGSNEQFF.

The rearrangement joins TRBV20-1 to TRBJ2-3; TCRdb picks TRBD2, but there is no DNA to check that call. The CDR3 covers 15 residues. Germline CDR1 DFQATT, CDR2 SNEGSKA (reference sequence). The CDR3 spells CSASRSGRKEDTQYF.

The chain uses TRBV25-1 and TRBJ2-4; the TRBD1 assignment by TCRdb is unverifiable without DNA. This CDR3 has 11 amino acids. Germline CDR1 is MGHDK and CDR2 is SYGVNS. The CDR3 loop is CASSGGAVQYF.

CDR3 in amino acids: CASTGTSGNNEQFF. The chain joins TRBV7-2 to TRBJ2-1; TCRdb reports TRBD2, a call that lacks DNA to check it against. This CDR3 is 14 amino acids long. From germline, CDR1 is SGHTA and CDR2 FQGNSA.

J is TRBJ2-5 and V is TRBV28; TCRdb's D call, TRBD1, is unchecked because there is no DNA. CDR3 length: 14 residues. Germline CDR1 and CDR2: MDHEN and SYDVKM. The CDR3 spells CASTGAGVIETQYF.

The rearrangement uses TRBV18 and TRBJ2-5. This CDR3 has 14 amino acids. Germline V gene sequence: CDR1 KGHSH, CDR2 LQKENI. The CDR3 region is CASSPRGGQETQYF.

This sequence joins TRBV5-1 and TRBJ2-3. There are 13 residues in the CDR3. Germline lookup yields CDR1 SGHRS and CDR2 YFSETQ. CDR3 in amino acids: CASAHVSVDTQYF. Based on the CDR3 plus reference TRBV5-1 and TRBJ2-3, the full variable domain is KAGVTQTPRYLIKTRGQQVTLSCSPISGHRSVSWYQQTPGQGLQFLFEYFSETQRNKGNFPGRFSGRQFSNSRSEMNVSTLELGDSALYLCASAHVSVDTQYFGPGTRLTVL.

This sequence joins TRBV27 and TRBJ2-6; there is no DNA to check the TCRdb D call of TRBD1. The CDR3 extends over 16 amino acids. Germline CDR1 is MNHEY and CDR2 is SMNVEV (reference sequence). The CDR3 here is CASTPLGVSGANVLTF.

The chain links TRBV15 to TRBJ2-1; TCRdb designates TRBD2, a call that cannot be tested without DNA. The CDR3 contains 16 residues. CDR1 and CDR2 from the germline V gene are LNHNV and YYDKDF (reference sequence). The CDR3 loop is CATSRDKWEGNNEQFF. The whole variable domain, filled in from reference TRBV15 and TRBJ2-1, reads DAMVIQNPRYQVTQFGKPVTLSCSQTLNHNVMYWYQQKSSQAPKLLFHYYDKDFNNEADTPDNFQSRRPNTSFCFLDIRSPGLGDTAMYLCATSRDKWEGNNEQFFGPGTRLTVL.

The chain combines TRBV24-1 with TRBJ2-5; TCRdb designates TRBD2, a call that cannot be tested without DNA. The germline CDR1 and CDR2 sequences are KGHDR and SFDVKD. This CDR3 has 13 residues. This CDR3 reads CATSDKWEETQYF.

This rearrangement joins TRBV9 to TRBJ2-2; lacking DNA, the TRBD2 call made by TCRdb goes unchecked. Germline V gene data show CDR1 as SGDLS and CDR2 as YYNGEE. The CDR3 has 16 residues. CDR3 in amino acids: CASSVVSGSATGELFF.

V is TRBV5-1 and J is TRBJ2-7; TCRdb picks TRBD1, but there is no DNA to check that call. The CDR3 runs to 13 residues. Germline V gene data show CDR1 as SGHRS and CDR2 as YFSETQ. CDR3 loop: CASTWRPLYEQYF. Together with reference TRBV5-1 and TRBJ2-7, the CDR3 gives the full variable domain: KAGVTQTPRYLIKTRGQQVTLSCSPISGHRSVSWYQQTPGQGLQFLFEYFSETQRNKGNFPGRFSGRQFSNSRSEMNVSTLELGDSALYLCASTWRPLYEQYFGPGTRLTVT.

The V and J genes are TRBV7-9 and TRBJ2-7; the TCRdb D gene call, TRBD1, has no DNA to confirm it. The CDR3 runs to 14 residues. CDR1 and CDR2 (germline): SEHNR, FQNEAQ (reference sequence). The CDR3 protein is CASSYPGTSYEQYF.